Presented here are 6 T cell receptor beta chains from one specimen sequenced in a study of T-cell reconstitution after alpha-beta-depleted transplantation in children. Preparation of the TCRbeta library was carried out with unique molecular identifiers. Using its own MiXCR run on the PCR reads, TCRdb lists one record per CDR3 protein. The sample has roughly 180,000 distinct CDR3 sequences; about 15% are singletons. Sequencing used PBMCs from the stem cell graft donor, obtained from the stem cell graft. These receptors all stem from a human donor who donated a stem cell graft to a child with acute lymphoblastic leukemia.

This clonotype was observed at least ten times. This sequence joins TRBV7-8 and TRBJ2-3; 8 bases map to TRBD2. The CDR3 has 16 amino acids. The V gene's germline CDR1 is SGHVS and CDR2 FQNEAQ. The trim removed 4 bases at V and 2 bases at J, leaving 8 bases unmatched. The CDR3 coding sequence is TGTGCCAGCAGCTCCCGTAGCGGGGAAGACACAGATACGCAGTATTTT. The encoded protein is CASSSRSGEDTDTQYF.

V gene TRBV29-1 combines with J gene TRBJ2-1; D uncertain. Looked up from germline, CDR1 is SQVTM and CDR2 is ANQGSEA. This CDR3 contains 13 residues. V gave up 0 bases and J gave up 1 base, with 4 bases separating them. CDR3 sequence reads: CSVEDRSYNEQFF. CDR3 nucleotides: TGCAGCGTTGAAGATCGATCCTACAATGAGCAGTTCTTC.

This clonotype was observed at least ten times. The chain couples TRBV7-9 to TRBJ2-1; D is tentatively TRBD1 or TRBD2 (5 bases each). Germline CDR1 reads SEHNR; CDR2 reads FQNEAQ (reference sequence). Trimming removed 0 bases from V and 8 bases from J, with 17 bases in between. This CDR3 is built from 16 residues. CDR3 nucleotides: TGTGCCAGCAGCTTAGCGCGAGGATATGGGGGACATGAGCAGTTCTTC. It codes for CASSLARGYGGHEQFF.

The genes are TRBV10-1 and TRBJ2-3; 11 bases align to TRBD2. CDR3 length equals 16 residues. Losses at the gene ends were 3 bases for V and 5 bases for J; bases not matched to a gene: 7. CDR1 and CDR2 from the germline V gene are WNHNN and SYGVQD (reference sequence). CDR3 in DNA: TGCGCCAGCAGTGAAAAACTAGCGGGAGACAGAGATACGCAGTATTTT. As protein: CASSEKLAGDRDTQYF.

This clonotype was seen many times. The chain combines TRBV7-6 with TRBJ2-3; 7 bases are a match to TRBD2. Germline loops: CDR1 SGHVS, CDR2 FNYEAQ. The CDR3 is 15 amino acids. V shed 6 bases and J 4 bases; nucleotides not matched to a gene: 10. CDR3 nucleotide sequence: TGTGCCAGCAGTCGCAGCGGGAAAGATGCAGATACGCAGTATTTT. Translating it yields CASSRSGKDADTQYF.

Worth noting for this clonotype: This may be a read error, as it is one base from a much larger clone. V is TRBV7-9 and J is TRBJ2-7; 7 positions match TRBD2. Germline V CDR1 and CDR2: SEHNR, FQNEAQ (reference sequence). Germline trimming cut 5 bases from V and 5 bases from J; bases unmatched to any gene: 9. The CDR3 spans 14 residues. The CDR3 loop is CASSEGLDSHEQYF. The CDR3 coding sequence is TGTGCCAGCAGCGAAGGACTAGATTCCCACGAGCAGTACTTC.